What follows describes a single T cell receptor beta chain. Trimming took off 4 bases at V and 5 bases at J, with 14 bases between the two ends. CDR3 size: 14 residues. Germline V gives CDR1 LGHDT, CDR2 YNNKEL (reference sequence). Here immunoSEQ multiplex PCR was the method, and the copy in TCRdb shows in-frame clones only, minus some. The data contain over 80,000 clones, over 70% of them singletons. The data derive from a study of blood T cell repertoires in COVID-19. Study context: The United States, Italy and Spain provided the acute and convalescent COVID-19 samples.

Sequenced material: peripheral blood. This sequence joins TRBV3-1 (or the pseudogene TRBV3-2) and TRBJ1-1; possibly TRBD1 for D (5 bases). This receptor was obtained from a woman in her forties or fifties with acute or convalescent COVID-19. DNA for the CDR3: TGTGCCAGCAGCCTCAGGGTGGGTGAGACTGAAGCTTTCTTT. Residues: CASSLRVGETEAFF.